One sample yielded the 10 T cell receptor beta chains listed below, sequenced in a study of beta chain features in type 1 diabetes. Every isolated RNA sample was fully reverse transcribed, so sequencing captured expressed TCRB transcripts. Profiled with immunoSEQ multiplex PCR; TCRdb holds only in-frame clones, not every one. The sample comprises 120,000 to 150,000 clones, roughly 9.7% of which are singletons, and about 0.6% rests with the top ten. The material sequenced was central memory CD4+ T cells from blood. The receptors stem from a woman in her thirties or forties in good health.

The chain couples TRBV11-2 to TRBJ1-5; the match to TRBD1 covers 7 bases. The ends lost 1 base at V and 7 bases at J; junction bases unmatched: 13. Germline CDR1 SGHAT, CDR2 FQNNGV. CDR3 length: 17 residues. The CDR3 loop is CASSLGVSAGGRQPQHF. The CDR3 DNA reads TGTGCCAGCAGCTTAGGGGTATCGGCAGGGGGTAGGCAGCCCCAGCATTTT.

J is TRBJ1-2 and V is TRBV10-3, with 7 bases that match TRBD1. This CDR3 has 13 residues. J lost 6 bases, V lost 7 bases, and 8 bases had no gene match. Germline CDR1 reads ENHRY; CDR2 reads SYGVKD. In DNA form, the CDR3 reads TGTGCCATCACCCAGGGGGTTGGGGATGGCTACACCTTC. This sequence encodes CAITQGVGDGYTF.

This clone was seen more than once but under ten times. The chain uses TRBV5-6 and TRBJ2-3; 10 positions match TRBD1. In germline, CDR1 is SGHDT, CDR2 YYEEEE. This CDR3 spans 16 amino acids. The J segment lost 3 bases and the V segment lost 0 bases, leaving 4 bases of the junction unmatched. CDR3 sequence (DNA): TGTGCCAGCAGCTTGGCCGGGACAGGGGAAACAGATACGCAGTATTTT. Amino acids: CASSLAGTGETDTQYF.

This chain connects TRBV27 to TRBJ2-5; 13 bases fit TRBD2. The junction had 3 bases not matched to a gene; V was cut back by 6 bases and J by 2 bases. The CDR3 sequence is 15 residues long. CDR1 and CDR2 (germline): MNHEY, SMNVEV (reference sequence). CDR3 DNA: TGTGCCAGCAGGGGACTAGCGGGGTGGCAAGAGACCCAGTACTTC. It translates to CASRGLAGWQETQYF.

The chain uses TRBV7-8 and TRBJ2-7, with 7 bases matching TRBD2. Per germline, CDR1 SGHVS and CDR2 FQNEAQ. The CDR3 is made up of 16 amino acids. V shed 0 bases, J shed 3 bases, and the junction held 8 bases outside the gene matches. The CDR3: CASSLARRGEFYEQYF. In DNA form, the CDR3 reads TGTGCCAGCAGCTTAGCGCGACGGGGGGAATTCTACGAGCAGTACTTC. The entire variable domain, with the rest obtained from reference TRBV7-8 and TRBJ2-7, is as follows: GAGVSQSPRYKVAKRGQDVALRCDPISGHVSLFWYQQALGQGPEFLTYFQNEAQLDKSGLPSDRFFAERPEGSVSTLKIQRTQQEDSAVYLCASSLARRGEFYEQYFGPGTRLTVT.

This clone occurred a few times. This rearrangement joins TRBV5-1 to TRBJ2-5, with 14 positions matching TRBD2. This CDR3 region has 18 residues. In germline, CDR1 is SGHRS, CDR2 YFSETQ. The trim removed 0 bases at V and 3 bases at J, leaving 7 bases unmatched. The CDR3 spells CASSLAGLAGGREETQYF. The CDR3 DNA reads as TGCGCCAGCAGCTTGGCTGGACTAGCGGGGGGCCGAGAAGAGACCCAGTACTTC.

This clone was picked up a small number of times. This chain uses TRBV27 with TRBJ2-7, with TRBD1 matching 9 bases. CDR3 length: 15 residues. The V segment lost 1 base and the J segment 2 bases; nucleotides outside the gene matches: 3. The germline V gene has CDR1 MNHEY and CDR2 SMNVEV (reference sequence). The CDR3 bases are TGTGCCAGCAGTTTATGGGACAGGGCGCCCTACGAGCAGTACTTC. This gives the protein CASSLWDRAPYEQYF.

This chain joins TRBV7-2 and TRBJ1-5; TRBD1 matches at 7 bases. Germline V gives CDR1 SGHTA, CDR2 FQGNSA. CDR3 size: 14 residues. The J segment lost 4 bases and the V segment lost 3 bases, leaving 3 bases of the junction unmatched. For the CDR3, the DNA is TGTGCCAGCAGCTTCAAGACAGGGAATCAGCCCCAGCATTTT. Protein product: CASSFKTGNQPQHF.

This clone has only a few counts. CDR3 coding DNA: TGTGCCAGTAGTATAGAATACAGGGATGGCTACACCTTC. It translates to CASSIEYRDGYTF. This sequence joins TRBV19 and TRBJ1-2; D possibly corresponds to TRBD1 (6 bases). Per the germline V gene, CDR1 is LNHDA and CDR2 is SQIVND (reference sequence). There are 13 residues in the CDR3. V dropped 0 bases and J dropped 6 bases, with 8 bases sitting between them.

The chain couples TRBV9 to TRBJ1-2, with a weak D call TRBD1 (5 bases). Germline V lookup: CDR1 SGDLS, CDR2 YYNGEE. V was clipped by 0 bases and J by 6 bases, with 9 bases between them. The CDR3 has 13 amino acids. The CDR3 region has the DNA TGTGCCAGCAGCGTAGCAGGGCAAGATGGCTACACCTTC. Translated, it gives CASSVAGQDGYTF.